This TCR beta chain was sequenced during a study of blood T cell repertoires in COVID-19. At the level of the study: From the United States, Italy and Spain came samples of acute and convalescent COVID-19. T cells, B-cell-depleted T cells, or PBMCs provided the cDNA or gDNA that served as material.

The sample holds one count of this clone. Original data processing: Amplification from reference gene primers served as the basis for estimated nucleated cell counts. Sequencing was performed with immunoSEQ multiplex PCR; in TCRdb, only in-frame clones are kept and a portion is missing. The V and J calls and the clone size are those of that table, but D and trimming were determined from the DNA. The sample has 120,000 or so clones; about 83% are singletons. Sequencing input: peripheral blood. This sequence originates from a man aged 80 or over with active or convalescent COVID-19.

The CDR3 is CASSQGQGLEAFF. The CDR3 nucleotides are TGTGCCAGCAGCCAAGGACAGGGGCTTGAAGCTTTCTTT. The V and J genes are TRBV3-1 (or the pseudogene TRBV3-2) and TRBJ1-1; TRBD1 matches at 8 bases. The V gene end was trimmed by 1 base and the J gene end by 7 bases; junction bases not matched to a gene: 2. Germline lookup yields CDR1 LGHDT and CDR2 YNNKEL (reference sequence). This CDR3 comprises 13 residues.